Listed here is a single T cell receptor (beta chain). The junction does not match germline at one end; this may be a read error. Primers for the PCR totalled 60 Vbeta and 13 Jbeta. Assay: immunoSEQ multiplex PCR; the TCRdb copy retains only in-frame clones and omits some. The table has over 200,000 clones, more than 75% seen once. The sample comes from a study of cytomegalovirus exposure and HLA in healthy donors. Study background: Counted in an early data release were roughly 87 million unique TCRs from HLA-typed donors.

There are 16 residues in the CDR3. The germline CDR1 and CDR2 sequences are SGHNT and YYREEE (reference sequence). This receptor was taken from a male donor in good health and CMV-seronegative. The sequenced material came from PBMCs. The chain combines TRBV5-4 with TRBJ2-3; D possibly corresponds to TRBD1 (5 bases). CDR3 protein: CAGSLVGREGADTQYF. The CDR3 DNA follows: TGTGCCGGCAGCTTGGTAGGCAGGGAAGGGGCAGATACGCAGTATTTT. Filled out from reference TRBV5-4 and TRBJ2-3, the complete variable domain reads ETGVTQSPTHLIKTRGQQVTLRCSSQSGHNTVSWYQQALGQGPQFIFQYYREEENGRGNFPPRFSGLQFPNYSSELNVNALELDDSALYLCAGSLVGREGADTQYFGPGTRLTVL.